This TCR beta chain originates from a study of T-cell reconstitution after alpha-beta-depleted transplantation in children. Whole-study results and caveats: There were reportedly several hundred expanded graft clones from which alpha-beta T cells came about two months after transplant.

Germline trimming cut 1 base from V and 2 bases from J; bases unmatched to any gene: 4. The germline CDR1 and CDR2 sequences are DFQATT and SNEGSKA (reference sequence). CDR3 size: 17 residues. For TCRbeta, the library was prepared with unique molecular identifiers. Each CDR3 protein is one row after TCRdb ran MiXCR on the PCR reads. The profile covers some 450,000 distinct CDR3 sequences, with around two fifths appearing a single time and about 30% taken by the ten largest. About this clonotype itself: Its specificity is unknown.

The specimen comprised PBMCs, sampled before TCRalphabeta/CD19-depleted stem cell transplant. The V and J genes are TRBV20-1 and TRBJ2-3; 15 bases are shared with TRBD2. The clonotype comes from a girl aged 2-10 years with aplastic anemia, due to receive a stem cell transplant. CDR3 in amino acids: CSARAGLAGGPTDTQYF. In DNA, the CDR3 is TGCAGTGCTAGAGCAGGACTAGCGGGAGGGCCCACAGATACGCAGTATTTT.